Each of the 27 T cell receptor beta chains below was sequenced from the same sample in a study of metastatic and nonmetastatic thyroid tumors. There were no patients who had received any treatment before thyroid surgery. TCRdb reprocessed the PCR reads using MiXCR. The repertoire includes 24,000 or so clones, 10% to 15% of them detected once, and roughly 5% sits in the top ten. Sequenced input: blood. These receptors were collected from a female donor with papillary thyroid cancer or a benign thyroid nodule (not recorded which). Some clones in this sample may be carry-over from other donors' samples.

In this sample, this clone turned up a few times. This chain uses TRBV19 with TRBJ1-4; D remains unclear. The CDR3 has 14 amino acids. The V end lost 5 bases, the J end lost 4 bases, and 11 bases lay between the germline ends. The V gene's germline CDR1 is LNHDA and CDR2 SQIVND (reference sequence). CDR3 sequence: CASSGRQSNEKLFF. The CDR3 DNA reads TGTGCCAGTAGTGGGCGGCAGAGTAATGAAAAACTGTTTTTT.

There are many counts of this clone. This sequence joins TRBV28 and TRBJ2-1; no reliable D call. Trimming shortened V by 3 bases and J by 5 bases, and 17 bases separated the two germline ends. Germline V CDR1 and CDR2: MDHEN, SYDVKM. The CDR3 totals 16 residues. The CDR3 sequence: CASSLPRTYTHNEQFF. For the CDR3, the DNA is TGTGCCAGCAGTTTGCCGAGAACTTATACACACAATGAGCAGTTCTTC.

V is TRBV20-1 and J is TRBJ1-5; D is perhaps TRBD1 (5 bases). This CDR3 contains 15 residues. In germline, CDR1 is DFQATT, CDR2 SNEGSKA (reference sequence). Trimming shortened V by 0 bases and J by 5 bases, and 14 bases separated the two germline ends. CDR3 coding DNA: TGCAGTGCTAGAGATGGAGGGGCTGGGGATCAGCCCCAGCATTTT. It translates to CSARDGGAGDQPQHF.

This sequence joins TRBV30 and TRBJ2-7, with TRBD2 as a possible D gene (6 bases). Per germline, CDR1 GTSNPN and CDR2 SVGIG (reference sequence). The V gene lost 8 bases and the J gene lost 3 bases, with 14 bases spanning the gap. The CDR3 totals 12 residues. CDR3 coding DNA: TGTGCCAGGATTCGACTAGGCTACGAGCAGTACTTC. This encodes CARIRLGYEQYF.

This clone came up many times. This chain joins TRBV6-1 and TRBJ2-3, with a possible D match to TRBD2 (6 bases). The germline CDR1 and CDR2 sequences are MNHNS and SASEGT. The V end lost 8 bases, the J end lost 3 bases, and 12 bases lay between the germline ends. The CDR3 has 13 residues. This CDR3 reads CASGAGLTDTQYF. CDR3 DNA: TGTGCCAGCGGGGCGGGGTTGACAGATACGCAGTATTTT.

This clone has a count of ten or more. This chain joins TRBV2 and TRBJ2-5; D possibly uses TRBD1 or TRBD2 (5 bases each). V was pared by 7 bases and J by 3 bases, with 15 bases between. This CDR3 contains 14 residues. Germline V CDR1 and CDR2: SNHLY, FYNNEI. CDR3 DNA: TGTGCCAGCACCCAATTGGGGGTGGAAGAGACCCAGTACTTC. It yields the protein CASTQLGVEETQYF.

This clone turned up a few times. J is TRBJ2-7 and V is TRBV6-1; 8 positions match TRBD2. The germline CDR1 and CDR2 sequences are MNHNS and SASEGT. V was clipped by 6 bases and J by 2 bases; unmatched bases: 6. The CDR3 totals 14 residues. The CDR3 protein is CASRVAGLTYEQYF. Written as DNA, the CDR3 is TGTGCCAGCAGGGTAGCGGGACTCACCTACGAGCAGTACTTC.

This clone has a count of ten or more. This may stem from a read error, because a much larger clone lies one nucleotide away. The genes are TRBV4-1 and TRBJ2-7; D is ambiguous. The CDR3 length is 13 residues. The germline gives CDR1 MGHRA, CDR2 YSYEKL. Here the CDR3 DNA reads TGCGCCTGCAGCCGAGGTCCGGCGGACGAGCAGTACTTC. Protein product: CACSRGPADEQYF.

This clone was seen many times. The chain links TRBV18 to TRBJ2-7; D is possibly TRBD1 (6 bases). The V end was cut by 6 bases, the J end by 0 bases, with 24 bases between. This CDR3 has 18 residues. Germline V gives CDR1 KGHSH, CDR2 LQKENI. As DNA, the CDR3 is TGTGCCAGCTCCATTAATTCCGGGACAAACATCCACTCCTACGAGCAGTACTTC. It encodes CASSINSGTNIHSYEQYF.

This clone was seen repeatedly, ten times or more. The rearrangement joins TRBV13 to TRBJ1-6; 7 positions agree with TRBD1. J lost 13 bases, V lost 6 bases, and 12 bases had no gene match. Germline V gives CDR1 PRHDT, CDR2 FYEKMQ (reference sequence). This CDR3 is 14 amino acids long. CDR3 in amino acids: CASRSGTADRPLHF. CDR3 nucleotides: TGTGCCAGCAGATCCGGGACAGCGGACCGGCCCCTCCACTTT.

This clone has a count of ten or more. This chain uses TRBV27 with TRBJ2-2; 7 bases match TRBD1. The CDR3 loop spans 14 amino acids. V lost 7 bases to trimming and J lost 4 bases; unmatched junction nucleotides: 6. Germline V gene data show CDR1 as MNHEY and CDR2 as SMNVEV (reference sequence). The CDR3 region has the DNA TGTGCCAGCAAGGCAGGGGGATTCACCGGGGAGCTGTTTTTT. Translation: CASKAGGFTGELFF.

This clone was counted ten times or more. This rearrangement joins TRBV11-2 to TRBJ2-7; D might be TRBD2 (5 bases). CDR3 size: 18 residues. Germline loops: CDR1 SGHAT, CDR2 FQNNGV. Deletions cut 0 bases from V and 3 bases from J, with 21 bases between. In DNA, the CDR3 is TGTGCCAGCAGCTTAGAAGCGCGGAGGCCCCGGGGATACTACGAGCAGTACTTC. Protein: CASSLEARRPRGYYEQYF.

This clone appeared once. The conserved phenylalanine or tryptophan normally closing the CDR3 is absent here, so this likely arose from a read error. In DNA form, the CDR3 reads TGCGACACCCGAAAGCGGGAGAAGTCAGATACGCAGTATCTT. Its translation is CDTRKREKSDTQYL. This chain connects TRBV5-1 to TRBJ2-3, with 8 bases that match TRBD2. There are 14 residues in the CDR3. Germline CDR1 reads SGHRS; CDR2 reads YFSETQ.

This clone was detected ten times or more. The rearrangement uses TRBV10-3 and TRBJ2-3; TRBD2 matches at 7 bases. V was pared by 3 bases and J by 3 bases, with 12 bases of the junction left unmatched. This CDR3 has 17 amino acids. CDR1 and CDR2 from the germline V gene are ENHRY and SYGVKD. The CDR3 nucleotides are TGTGCCATCAGTGATTGGTGGGGCGGGAGTGCGACAGATACGCAGTATTTT. This translates into CAISDWWGGSATDTQYF.

This clone was seen a handful of times. A single base separates this from a much larger clone, so it may be a read error. The CDR3 DNA reads as TGTGCCAGCATCCTCACCTACGAGCAGTACTTC. Protein sequence: CASILTYEQYF. The chain links TRBV6-1 to TRBJ2-7; no clear D gene. The ends were cut back, 7 bases at V and 2 bases at J, with 6 bases in the middle. Germline CDR1 reads MNHNS; CDR2 reads SASEGT. The CDR3 spans 11 residues.

This clone was recorded at least ten times. The V call is TRBV6-5, the J call TRBJ1-3; no firm D call. CDR1 is MNHEY, CDR2 SVGAGI, per germline. Trimming stripped 2 bases from V and 2 bases from J, with 1 base between. There are 12 residues in the CDR3. The CDR3 reads CASSYTGNTIYF. CDR3 bases: TGTGCCAGCAGTTACACTGGAAACACCATATATTTT.

This clone was seen a few times. The junction shows a germline mismatch at one end, possibly a read error. This chain joins TRBV6-2 or TRBV6-3 and TRBJ2-5; unclear D gene. This CDR3 is built from 14 residues. CDR1 and CDR2 from the germline V gene are MNHEY and SVGEGT. The CDR3 DNA is TGTGCCGGCAGTTACTCTTCTATCCAAGAGACCCAGTACTTC. Its translation is CAGSYSSIQETQYF.

This clone is medium-sized. The chain links TRBV19 to TRBJ1-5; 9 bases agree with TRBD1. The trim removed 1 base at V and 3 bases at J, leaving 13 bases unmatched. Germline V gene data show CDR1 as LNHDA and CDR2 as SQIVND (reference sequence). The CDR3 spans 19 residues. CDR3 sequence: CASSIVGTGSIFANQPQHF. Written as DNA, the CDR3 is TGTGCCAGTAGTATAGTAGGGACAGGGTCTATTTTTGCCAATCAGCCCCAGCATTTT.

The V and J genes are TRBV4-1 and TRBJ2-7; 10 bases are a match to TRBD2. The V segment lost 0 bases and the J segment 7 bases; nucleotides outside the gene matches: 9. Germline lookup yields CDR1 MGHRA and CDR2 YSYEKL. The CDR3 spans 16 residues. DNA of the CDR3: TGCGCCAGCAGCCAAGATCAGACTAGCGGGTTAGAGGAGCAGTACTTC. The encoded protein is CASSQDQTSGLEEQYF.

Of note for this clone: This may come from a read error, since a much larger clone is one base off. The chain employs TRBV3-1 and TRBJ2-1; unclear D gene. CDR1 and CDR2 from the germline V gene are LGHDT and YNNKEL (reference sequence). The length of the CDR3 is 15 residues. CDR3 region: CACSQVPSEYNEQFF. The CDR3 DNA reads as TGTGCCTGCAGCCAAGTCCCCAGTGAGTACAATGAGCAGTTCTTC.

Many counts were recorded for this clone. V and J are TRBV4-1 and TRBJ1-6; a weak D match, TRBD1 (5 bases). Deletions cut 0 bases from V and 0 bases from J, with 15 bases between. Germline V gene lookup returns CDR1 MGHRA and CDR2 YSYEKL. This CDR3 has 19 amino acids. The CDR3 DNA reads TGCGCCAGCAGCCAAGATGGGGACGGAATCAGCTCCTATAATTCACCCCTCCACTTT. Translating it yields CASSQDGDGISSYNSPLHF.

The chain has TRBV11-2 and TRBJ2-3, with 7 nucleotides matching TRBD2. V lost 5 bases, J lost 6 bases, and 14 bases stayed unmatched. CDR1 is SGHAT and CDR2 is FQNNGV in the germline V gene. The CDR3 contains 16 residues. CDR3 sequence reads: CASSPKEGGPADTQYF. DNA for the CDR3: TGTGCCAGCAGCCCCAAGGAGGGAGGGCCTGCGGATACGCAGTATTTT.

In its sample, this clone was seen many times. This sequence joins TRBV18 and TRBJ1-1; D call uncertain. CDR3 size: 16 residues. The germline V gene has CDR1 KGHSH and CDR2 LQKENI. V was shortened by 0 bases and J by 3 bases, with 14 bases between the two germline ends. The DNA of the CDR3 is TGTGCCAGCTCACCACCATCAGCCGGACGAGACACTGAAGCTTTCTTT. Residues: CASSPPSAGRDTEAFF. Using reference TRBV18 and TRBJ1-1 for the parts outside the CDR3, the full variable domain is NAGVMQNPRHLVRRRGQEARLRCSPMKGHSHVYWYRQLPEEGLKFMVYLQKENIIDESGMPKERFSAEFPKEGPSILRIQQVVRGDSAAYFCASSPPSAGRDTEAFFGQGTRLTVV.

The sample holds many counts of this clone. The chain uses TRBV6-5 and TRBJ2-1; no reliable D call. Deletions cut 2 bases from V and 4 bases from J, with 9 bases between. This CDR3 is built from 14 residues. CDR1 is MNHEY and CDR2 is SVGAGI in the germline V gene. The CDR3: CASSYRLGYNEQFF. For the CDR3, the DNA is TGTGCCAGCAGTTACCGGCTAGGATACAATGAGCAGTTCTTC.

This clone was found many times. The rearrangement links TRBV11-2 to TRBJ2-2, with 13 bases that match TRBD2. CDR3 length equals 18 residues. The ends lost 5 bases at V and 0 bases at J; junction bases unmatched: 6. Per the germline V gene, CDR1 is SGHAT and CDR2 is FQNNGV. The CDR3 DNA follows: TGTGCCAGCAGCCCCGGACTAGCGGGAGCTGCGAACACCGGGGAGCTGTTTTTT. Its protein product is CASSPGLAGAANTGELFF.

This clone was seen ten or more times. V gene TRBV19 combines with J gene TRBJ2-1, with 8 bases aligning to TRBD2. With V trimmed by 7 bases and J by 13 bases, 12 bases remained unmatched. CDR1 is LNHDA and CDR2 is SQIVND in the germline V gene (reference sequence). The CDR3 is made up of 13 amino acids. CDR3 region: CASKGLGTRTQFF. The DNA for the CDR3 is TGTGCCAGTAAAGGCCTCGGGACTAGAACTCAGTTCTTC.

This clone was seen at least ten times. The rearrangement links TRBV5-6 to TRBJ1-2, with 8 bases fitting TRBD1. The germline gives CDR1 SGHDT, CDR2 YYEEEE. The ends lost 2 bases at V and 5 bases at J; junction bases unmatched: 5. The CDR3 consists of 14 residues. CDR3 residues: CASSFETGGYGYTF. The DNA of the CDR3 is TGTGCCAGCAGCTTCGAAACAGGGGGTTATGGCTACACCTTC.